Sequencing of this TCR beta chain was carried out in a study of T cell repertoires in cytomegalovirus infection. Study-level information: CMV infection and matching HLA type were both indicated by public TCR beta signatures.

The V end lost 4 bases, the J end lost 7 bases, and 10 bases lay between the germline ends. Germline V lookup: CDR1 SGHVS, CDR2 FNYEAQ. The CDR3 length is 12 residues. This clonotype has more than one count but fewer than ten. Its antigen is unknown. TCRdb analysed the reads with MiXCR anew, one entry per CDR3 protein. The table includes approximately 350,000 distinct CDR3 sequences, about 35% detected once. Sequences were derived from cultured PBMCs, sampled from culture after CMV antigen stimulation. V usage is TRBV7-6 and J usage is TRBJ2-5, with D hard to call. This clonotype originated in a human donor in good health (CMV status not recorded). Some clones in this sample may be carry-over from other donors' samples. CDR3 amino acids: CASSSTTVTQYF. The DNA for the CDR3 is TGTGCCAGCAGCTCAACCACCGTGACCCAGTACTTC.